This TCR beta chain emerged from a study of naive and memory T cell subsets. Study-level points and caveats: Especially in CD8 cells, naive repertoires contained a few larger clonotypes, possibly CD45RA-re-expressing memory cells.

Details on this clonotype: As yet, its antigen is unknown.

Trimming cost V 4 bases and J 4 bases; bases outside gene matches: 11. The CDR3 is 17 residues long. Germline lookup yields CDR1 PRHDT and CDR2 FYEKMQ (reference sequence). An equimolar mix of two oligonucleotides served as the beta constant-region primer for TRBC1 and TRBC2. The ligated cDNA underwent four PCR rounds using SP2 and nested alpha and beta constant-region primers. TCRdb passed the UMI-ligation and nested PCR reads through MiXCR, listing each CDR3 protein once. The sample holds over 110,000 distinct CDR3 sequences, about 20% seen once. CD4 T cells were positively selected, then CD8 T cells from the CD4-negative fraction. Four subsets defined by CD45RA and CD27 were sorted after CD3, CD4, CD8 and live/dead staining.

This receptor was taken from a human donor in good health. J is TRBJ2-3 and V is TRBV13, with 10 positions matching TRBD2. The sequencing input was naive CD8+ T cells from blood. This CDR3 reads CASSSRLAGAPPDTQYF. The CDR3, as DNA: TGTGCCAGCAGCTCCCGGCTAGCGGGAGCCCCCCCAGATACGCAGTATTTT.